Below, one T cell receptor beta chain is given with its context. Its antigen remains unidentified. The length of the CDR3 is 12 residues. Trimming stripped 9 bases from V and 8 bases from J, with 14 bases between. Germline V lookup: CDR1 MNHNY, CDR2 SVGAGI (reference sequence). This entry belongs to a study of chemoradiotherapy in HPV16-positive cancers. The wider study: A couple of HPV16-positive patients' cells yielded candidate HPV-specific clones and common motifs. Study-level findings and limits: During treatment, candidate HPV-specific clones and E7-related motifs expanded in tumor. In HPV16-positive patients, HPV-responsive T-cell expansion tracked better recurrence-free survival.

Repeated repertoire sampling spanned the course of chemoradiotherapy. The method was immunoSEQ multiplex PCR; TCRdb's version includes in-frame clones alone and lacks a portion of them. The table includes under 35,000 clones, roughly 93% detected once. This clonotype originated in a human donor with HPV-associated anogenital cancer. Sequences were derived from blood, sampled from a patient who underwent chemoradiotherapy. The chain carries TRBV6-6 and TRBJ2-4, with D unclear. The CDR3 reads CASKDGGYIQYF. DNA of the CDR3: TGTGCCAGTAAGGACGGTGGGTACATTCAGTACTTC.